This TCR beta chain came from a study of early T cells in non-severe SARS-CoV-2 infection. The wider study: Whole-blood bulk RNA, unsorted, was sequenced, and chains were unpaired. Study-wide findings and caveats: Anti-spike CD8 responses were favored in VDJdb matching, and private and CD4 specificities were missed.

This CDR3 region has 13 residues. V was shortened by 3 bases and J by 1 base, with 7 bases between the two germline ends. The germline gives CDR1 SGHRS, CDR2 YFSETQ. The library protocol tagged individual cDNA molecules with unique molecular identifiers. TCRdb fed the 5' RACE reads into MiXCR, producing one record per CDR3 protein. The sample includes approximately 67,000 distinct CDR3 sequences, roughly 10% seen only once; the top ten take 3% to 3.5%. Concerning this clonotype: Its antigen is not identified.

This chain links TRBV5-1 with TRBJ2-5; D is ambiguous. This clonotype was obtained from an adult who was a healthcare worker with PCR-confirmed SARS-CoV-2 infection or an uninfected control (not recorded which). The sequenced material came from whole blood. For the CDR3, the DNA is TGCGCCAGCAGCTCCAGGTTCCAAGAGACCCAGTACTTC. Translated, it gives CASSSRFQETQYF.